This entry features one T cell receptor beta chain sequence. These data belong to a study of cytomegalovirus exposure and HLA in healthy donors. This CDR3 has 15 residues. CDR1 and CDR2 (germline): LNHNV, YYDKDF (reference sequence). V lost 5 bases, J lost 5 bases, and 18 bases lay in between. The PCR had 60 Vbeta and 13 Jbeta primers. Data came from immunoSEQ multiplex PCR; TCRdb stores just in-frame clones and leaves some out. The repertoire has 150,000 to 200,000 clones, around 72% of them found once; the top ten carry about 2.3%. This TCR was sampled from a female donor in good health and CMV-seronegative. The sample taken for sequencing was PBMCs. The chain has TRBV15 and TRBJ1-1; possible D gene TRBD1, 5 bases. This CDR3 is CATSSWGGVRTEAFF. CDR3 in DNA: TGTGCCACCAGCTCCTGGGGGGGAGTAAGAACTGAAGCTTTCTTT.